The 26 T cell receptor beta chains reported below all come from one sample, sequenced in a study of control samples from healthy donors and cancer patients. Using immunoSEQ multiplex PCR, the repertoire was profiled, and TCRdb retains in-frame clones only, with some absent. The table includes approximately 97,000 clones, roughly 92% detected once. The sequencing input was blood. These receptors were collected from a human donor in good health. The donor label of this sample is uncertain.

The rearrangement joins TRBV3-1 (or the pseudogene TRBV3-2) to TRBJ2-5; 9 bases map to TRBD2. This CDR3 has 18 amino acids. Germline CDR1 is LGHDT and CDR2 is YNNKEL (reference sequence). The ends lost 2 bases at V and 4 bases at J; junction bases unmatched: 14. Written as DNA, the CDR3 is TGTGCCAGCAGCCAATCCCCAGCGGGGGGCGAGATGGGAGAGACCCAGTACTTC. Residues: CASSQSPAGGEMGETQYF.

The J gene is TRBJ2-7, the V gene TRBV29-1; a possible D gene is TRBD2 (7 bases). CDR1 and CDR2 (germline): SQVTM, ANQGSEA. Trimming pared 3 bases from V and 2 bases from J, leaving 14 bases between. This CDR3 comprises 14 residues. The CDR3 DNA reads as TGCAGCGTTGATGGGGGGGCTCATCCCTACGAGCAGTACTTC. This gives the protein CSVDGGAHPYEQYF.

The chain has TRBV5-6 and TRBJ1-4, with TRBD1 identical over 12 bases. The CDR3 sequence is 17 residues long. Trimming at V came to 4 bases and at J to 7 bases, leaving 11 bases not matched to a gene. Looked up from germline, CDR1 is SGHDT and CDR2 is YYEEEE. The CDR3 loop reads CASSQSRDRGRSEKLFF. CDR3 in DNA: TGTGCCAGCAGCCAGTCCCGGGACAGGGGGCGAAGTGAAAAACTGTTTTTT.

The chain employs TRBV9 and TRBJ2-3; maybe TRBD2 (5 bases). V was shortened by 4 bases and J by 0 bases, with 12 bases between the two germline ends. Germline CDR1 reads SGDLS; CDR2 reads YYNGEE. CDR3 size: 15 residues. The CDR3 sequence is CASSFRSSSTDTQYF. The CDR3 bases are TGTGCCAGCAGCTTCCGGTCTAGCAGCACAGATACGCAGTATTTT.

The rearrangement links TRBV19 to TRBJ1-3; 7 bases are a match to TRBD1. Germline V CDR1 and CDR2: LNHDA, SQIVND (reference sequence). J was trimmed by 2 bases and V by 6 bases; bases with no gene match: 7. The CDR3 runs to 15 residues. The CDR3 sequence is CASRHDRETGNTIYF. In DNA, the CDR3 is TGTGCCAGTAGACACGACAGGGAGACTGGAAACACCATATATTTT.

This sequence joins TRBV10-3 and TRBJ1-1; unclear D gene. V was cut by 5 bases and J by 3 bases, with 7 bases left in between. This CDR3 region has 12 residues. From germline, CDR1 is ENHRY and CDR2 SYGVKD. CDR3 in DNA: TGTGCCATCAGTAGCGGGGACACTGAAGCTTTCTTT. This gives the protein CAISSGDTEAFF.

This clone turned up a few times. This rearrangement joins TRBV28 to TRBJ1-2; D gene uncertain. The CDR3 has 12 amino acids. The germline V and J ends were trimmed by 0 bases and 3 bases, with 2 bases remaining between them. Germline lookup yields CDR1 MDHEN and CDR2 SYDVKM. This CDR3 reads CASSLWDYGYTF. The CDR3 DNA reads TGTGCCAGCAGTTTATGGGACTATGGCTACACCTTC.

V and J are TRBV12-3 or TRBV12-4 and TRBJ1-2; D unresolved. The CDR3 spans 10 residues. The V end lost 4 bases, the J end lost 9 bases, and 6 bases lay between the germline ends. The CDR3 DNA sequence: TGTGCCAGCAGTTCAGACAGCTACACCTTC. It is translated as CASSSDSYTF.

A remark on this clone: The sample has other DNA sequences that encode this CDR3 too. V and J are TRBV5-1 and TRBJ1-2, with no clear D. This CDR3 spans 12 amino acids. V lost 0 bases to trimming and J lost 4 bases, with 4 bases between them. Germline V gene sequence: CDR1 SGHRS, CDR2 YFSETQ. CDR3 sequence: CASSLDSYGYTF. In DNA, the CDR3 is TGCGCCAGCAGCTTGGATAGCTATGGCTACACCTTC.

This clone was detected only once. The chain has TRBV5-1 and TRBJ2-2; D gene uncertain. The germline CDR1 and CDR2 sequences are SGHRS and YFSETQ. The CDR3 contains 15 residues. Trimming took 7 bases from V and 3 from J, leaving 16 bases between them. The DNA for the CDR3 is TGCGCCAGCGCCGGCGGTGGCAGCTACACCGGGGAGCTGTTTTTT. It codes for CASAGGGSYTGELFF.

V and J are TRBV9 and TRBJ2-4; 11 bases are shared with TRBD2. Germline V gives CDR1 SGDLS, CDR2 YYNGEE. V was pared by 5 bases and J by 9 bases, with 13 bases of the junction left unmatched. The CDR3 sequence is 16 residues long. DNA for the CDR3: TGTGCCAGCAGTGACGGGACTAGCGGTCCTGAGGCCATTCAGTACTTC. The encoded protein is CASSDGTSGPEAIQYF. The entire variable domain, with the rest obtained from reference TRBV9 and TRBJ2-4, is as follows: DSGVTQTPKHLITATGQRVTLRCSPRSGDLSVYWYQQSLDQGLQFLIQYYNGEERAKGNILERFSAQQFPDLHSELNLSSLELGDSALYFCASSDGTSGPEAIQYFGAGTRLSVL.

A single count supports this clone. CDR3 amino acids: CAISATGTSFNQPQHF. The CDR3, as DNA: TGTGCCATCAGCGCTACCGGGACCTCGTTCAATCAGCCCCAGCATTTT. V and J are TRBV10-3 and TRBJ1-5, with a tentative D call TRBD1 (5 bases). Germline CDR1 and CDR2: ENHRY and SYGVKD. Between the trimmed V and J ends, which lost 6 bases and 3 bases, there was a span of 18 bases. This CDR3 comprises 16 residues.

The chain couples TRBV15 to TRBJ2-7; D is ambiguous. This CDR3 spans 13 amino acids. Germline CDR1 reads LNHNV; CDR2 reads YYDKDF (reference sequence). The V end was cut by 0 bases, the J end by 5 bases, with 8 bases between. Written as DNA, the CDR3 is TGTGCCACCAGCAGAGAAGGGTACCACGAGCAGTACTTC. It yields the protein CATSREGYHEQYF.

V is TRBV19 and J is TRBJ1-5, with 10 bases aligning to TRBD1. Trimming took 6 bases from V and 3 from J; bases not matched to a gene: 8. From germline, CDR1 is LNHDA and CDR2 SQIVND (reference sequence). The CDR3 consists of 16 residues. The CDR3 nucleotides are TGTGCCAGTAGAGTGGGGGACAGGGGAGTCAATCAGCCCCAGCATTTT. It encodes CASRVGDRGVNQPQHF. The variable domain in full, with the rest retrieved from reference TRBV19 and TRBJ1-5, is DGGITQSPKYLFRKEGQNVTLSCEQNLNHDAMYWYRQDPGQGLRLIYYSQIVNDFQKGDIAEGYSVSREKKESFPLTVTSAQKNPTAFYLCASRVGDRGVNQPQHFGDGTRLSIL.

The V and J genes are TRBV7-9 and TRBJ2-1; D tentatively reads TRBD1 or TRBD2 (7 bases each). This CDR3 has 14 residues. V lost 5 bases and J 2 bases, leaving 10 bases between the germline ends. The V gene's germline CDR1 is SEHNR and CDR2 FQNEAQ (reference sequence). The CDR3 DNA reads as TGTGCCAGCAGCCCAGGGGGGGCCTACAATGAGCAGTTCTTC. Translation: CASSPGGAYNEQFF.

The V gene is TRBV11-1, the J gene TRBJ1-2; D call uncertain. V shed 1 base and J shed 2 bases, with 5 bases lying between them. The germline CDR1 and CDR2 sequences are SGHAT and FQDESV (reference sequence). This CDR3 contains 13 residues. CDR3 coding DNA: TGTGCCAGCAGCTTAGGAGGAAACTATGGCTACACCTTC. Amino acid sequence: CASSLGGNYGYTF.

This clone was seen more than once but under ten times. CDR3 amino acids: CASSRTGTINYGYTF. As DNA, the CDR3 is TGTGCCAGCAGTCGTACCGGGACGATTAACTATGGCTACACCTTC. The rearrangement uses TRBV6-5 and TRBJ1-2, with D tentatively TRBD1 (5 bases). CDR3 length equals 15 residues. The ends were cut back, 5 bases at V and 1 base at J, with 14 bases in the middle. Germline loops: CDR1 MNHEY, CDR2 SVGAGI.

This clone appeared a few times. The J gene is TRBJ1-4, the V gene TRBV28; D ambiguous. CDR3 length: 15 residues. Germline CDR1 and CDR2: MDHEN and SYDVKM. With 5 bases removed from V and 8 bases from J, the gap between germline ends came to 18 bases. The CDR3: CASSPPVRVGEKLFF. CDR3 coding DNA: TGTGCCAGCAGTCCCCCGGTACGGGTGGGGGAAAAACTGTTTTTT.

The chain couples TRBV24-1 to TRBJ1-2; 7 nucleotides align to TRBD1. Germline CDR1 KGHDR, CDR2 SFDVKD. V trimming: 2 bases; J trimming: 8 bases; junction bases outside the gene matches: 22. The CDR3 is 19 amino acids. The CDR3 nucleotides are TGTGCCACCAGTGATTCGACCCGGGCGTTTAGGACAGGTCGGGAAGGCTACACCTTC. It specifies CATSDSTRAFRTGREGYTF.

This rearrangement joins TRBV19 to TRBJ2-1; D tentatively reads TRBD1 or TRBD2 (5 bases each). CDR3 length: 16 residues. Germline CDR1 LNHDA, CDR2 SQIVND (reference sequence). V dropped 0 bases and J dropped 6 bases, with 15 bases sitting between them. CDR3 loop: CASSIEGDLAGNEQFF. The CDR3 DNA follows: TGTGCCAGTAGTATAGAAGGGGACCTTGCGGGCAATGAGCAGTTCTTC.

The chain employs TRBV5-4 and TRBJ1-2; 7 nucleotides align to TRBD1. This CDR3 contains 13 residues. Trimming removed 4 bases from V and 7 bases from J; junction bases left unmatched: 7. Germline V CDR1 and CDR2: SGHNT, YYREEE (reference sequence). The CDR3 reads CASSADRASGYTF. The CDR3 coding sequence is TGTGCCAGCAGCGCTGACAGGGCGAGTGGCTACACCTTC. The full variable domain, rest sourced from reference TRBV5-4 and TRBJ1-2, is ETGVTQSPTHLIKTRGQQVTLRCSSQSGHNTVSWYQQALGQGPQFIFQYYREEENGRGNFPPRFSGLQFPNYSSELNVNALELDDSALYLCASSADRASGYTFGSGTRLTVV.

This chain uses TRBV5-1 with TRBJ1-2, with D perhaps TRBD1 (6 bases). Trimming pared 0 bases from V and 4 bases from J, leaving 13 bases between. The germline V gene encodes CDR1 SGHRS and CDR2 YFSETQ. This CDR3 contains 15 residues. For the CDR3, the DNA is TGCGCCAGCAGCTTGGGTCCAGGGGAAGGCTATGGCTACACCTTC. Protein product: CASSLGPGEGYGYTF.

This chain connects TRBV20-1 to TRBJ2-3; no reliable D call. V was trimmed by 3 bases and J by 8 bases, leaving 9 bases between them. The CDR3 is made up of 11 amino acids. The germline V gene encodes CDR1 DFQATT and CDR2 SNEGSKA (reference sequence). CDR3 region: CSASERTTQYF. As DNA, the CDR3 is TGCAGTGCTAGTGAACGGACTACGCAGTATTTT.

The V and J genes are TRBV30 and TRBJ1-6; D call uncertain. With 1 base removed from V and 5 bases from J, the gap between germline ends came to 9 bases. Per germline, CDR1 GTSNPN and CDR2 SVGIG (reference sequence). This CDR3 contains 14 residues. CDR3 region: CAWSEGQHNSPLHF. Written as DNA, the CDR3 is TGTGCCTGGAGTGAGGGCCAACATAATTCACCCCTCCACTTT. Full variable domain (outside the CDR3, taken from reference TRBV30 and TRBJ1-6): SQTIHQWPATLVQPVGSPLSLECTVEGTSNPNLYWYRQAAGRGLQLLFYSVGIGQISSEVPQNLSASRPQDRQFILSSKKLLLSDSGFYLCAWSEGQHNSPLHFGNGTRLTVT.

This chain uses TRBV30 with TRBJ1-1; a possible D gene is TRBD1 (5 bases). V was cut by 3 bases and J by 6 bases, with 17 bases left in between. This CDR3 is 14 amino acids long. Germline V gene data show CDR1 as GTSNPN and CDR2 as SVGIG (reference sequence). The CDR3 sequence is CAWSGGILLPEAFF. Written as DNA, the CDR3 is TGTGCCTGGAGCGGGGGAATACTGTTACCTGAAGCTTTCTTT.

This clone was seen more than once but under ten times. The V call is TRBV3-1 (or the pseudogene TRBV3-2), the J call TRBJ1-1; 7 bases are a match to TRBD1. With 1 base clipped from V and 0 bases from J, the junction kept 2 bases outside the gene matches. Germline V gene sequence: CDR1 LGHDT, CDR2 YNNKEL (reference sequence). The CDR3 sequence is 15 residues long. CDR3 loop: CASSQGDSLNTEAFF. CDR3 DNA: TGTGCCAGCAGCCAAGGGGACAGCTTGAACACTGAAGCTTTCTTT.